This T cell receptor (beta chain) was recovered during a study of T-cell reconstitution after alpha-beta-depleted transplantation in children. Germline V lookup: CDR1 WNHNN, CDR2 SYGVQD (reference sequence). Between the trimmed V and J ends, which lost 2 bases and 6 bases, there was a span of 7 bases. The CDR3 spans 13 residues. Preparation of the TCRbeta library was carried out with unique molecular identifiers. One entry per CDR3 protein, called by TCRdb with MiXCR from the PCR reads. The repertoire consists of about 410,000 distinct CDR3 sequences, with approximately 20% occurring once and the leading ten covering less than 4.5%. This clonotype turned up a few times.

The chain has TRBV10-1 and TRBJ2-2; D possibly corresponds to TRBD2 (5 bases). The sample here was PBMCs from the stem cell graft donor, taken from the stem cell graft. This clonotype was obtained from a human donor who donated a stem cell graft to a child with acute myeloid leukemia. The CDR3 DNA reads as TGCGCCAGCAGTGAGGAGGAGGCCGGGGAGCTGTTTTTT. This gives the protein CASSEEEAGELFF.